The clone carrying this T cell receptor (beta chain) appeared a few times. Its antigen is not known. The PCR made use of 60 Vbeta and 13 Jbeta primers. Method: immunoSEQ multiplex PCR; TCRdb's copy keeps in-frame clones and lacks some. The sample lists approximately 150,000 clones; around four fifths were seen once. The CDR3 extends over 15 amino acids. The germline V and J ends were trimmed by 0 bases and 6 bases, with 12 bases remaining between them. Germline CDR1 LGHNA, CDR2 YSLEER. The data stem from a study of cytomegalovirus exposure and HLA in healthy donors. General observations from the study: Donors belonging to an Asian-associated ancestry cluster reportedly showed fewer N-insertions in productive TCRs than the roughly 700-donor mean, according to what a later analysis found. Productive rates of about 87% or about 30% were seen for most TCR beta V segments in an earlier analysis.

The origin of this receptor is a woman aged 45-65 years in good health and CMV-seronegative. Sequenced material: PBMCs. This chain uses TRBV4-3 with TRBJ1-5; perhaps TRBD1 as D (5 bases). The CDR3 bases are TGCGCCAGCAGCCAAGAGTGGGGGGGTACTCAGCCCCAGCATTTT. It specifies CASSQEWGGTQPQHF.